This record covers a single T cell receptor (beta chain). Amplification of TCR beta used genomic DNA extracted from peripheral blood. A mixed TRB-A/B primer pool amplified rearranged TRB by multiplex touch-down PCR. Each CDR3 protein gets one entry after TCRdb re-called the multiplex PCR reads with MiXCR. The sample has 13,000 or so distinct CDR3 sequences, roughly 26% seen once; the top ten hold 2.6%. The record originates from a study of T cell repertoires in aging, cancer and after chemotherapy. V lost 8 bases, J lost 7 bases, and 7 bases stayed unmatched. Germline CDR1 is LNHDA and CDR2 is SQIVND (reference sequence). CDR3 length: 14 residues.

The chain is built from TRBV19 and TRBJ2-1, with TRBD1 identical over 11 bases. The sample comprised blood. The clonotype originates from a human donor in good health. In DNA form, the CDR3 reads TGTGCCAGTTGTGGGACAGGGGGGGGGAATGAGCAGTTCTTC. This encodes CASCGTGGGNEQFF.